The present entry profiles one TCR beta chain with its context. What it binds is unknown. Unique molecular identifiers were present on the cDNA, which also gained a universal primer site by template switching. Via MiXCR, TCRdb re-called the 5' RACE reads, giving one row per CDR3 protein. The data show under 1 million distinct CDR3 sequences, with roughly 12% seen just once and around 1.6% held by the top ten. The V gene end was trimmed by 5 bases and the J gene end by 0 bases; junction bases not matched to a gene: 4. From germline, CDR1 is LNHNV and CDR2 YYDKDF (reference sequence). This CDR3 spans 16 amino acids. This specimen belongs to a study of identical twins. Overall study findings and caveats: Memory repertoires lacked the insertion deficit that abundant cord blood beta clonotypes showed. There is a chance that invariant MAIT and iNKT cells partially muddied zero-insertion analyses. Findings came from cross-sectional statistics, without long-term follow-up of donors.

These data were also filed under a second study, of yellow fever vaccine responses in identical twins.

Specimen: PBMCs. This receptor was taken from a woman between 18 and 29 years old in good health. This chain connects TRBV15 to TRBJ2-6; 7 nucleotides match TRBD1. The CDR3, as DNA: TGTGCCACCAGCGGACAGGCGTACTCTGGGGCCAACGTCCTGACTTTC. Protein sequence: CATSGQAYSGANVLTF.